This T cell receptor beta chain derives from a study of STAT3 mutations in large granular lymphocyte leukemia (dated by TCRdb to about 2019). Context from the whole study: About half of the T-LGLL patients who underwent longitudinal sequencing carried canonical activating STAT3 mutations. Over half of the T-LGLL patients were given one or more immunosuppressive therapy regimens, and 40% of the treated patients had a hematologic response. Patients with T-cell large granular lymphocyte leukemia underwent serial deep sequencing of TCRbeta CDR3 and STAT3 to reconstruct clonal hierarchy and dynamics. From an initial cohort of approximately 200 LGL patients, eighteen representative T-LGLL cases were chosen for longitudinal sequencing of TCRbeta and STAT3. As controls within the study, a couple of patients with natural killer LGL leukemia were also sequenced longitudinally. Patients were sequenced at under 5 time points on average, with the number of samplings per patient ranging from 2 to 8.

With regard to this clone: Which antigen it targets is not known. No qualities accompany the bases; no much larger clone lies one base away.

Taken from cysteine to phenylalanine, the CDR3 has 15 residues. The kept DNA is CDR3 alone, 45 bases in frame from the first base. V loses 3 bases, J loses 8 bases, and the germline ends lie 17 bases apart. From a lookup of the germline V gene, CDR1 and CDR2 are SNHLY and FYNNEI. An Illumina MiSeq was used to sequence the TCRbeta libraries, yielding an average of about 40,000 productive templates per sample. Multiplex PCR amplification was used to generate TCRbeta CDR3 libraries with the immunoSEQ assay. The original pipeline was this. Repertoire diversity was calculated as previously defined, with values near 0 taken to indicate extremely monoclonal samples. This immuneACCESS table, as held by TCRdb, lists in-frame sequences with V and J called but not all clones. Of the missing ones, under half trace to an unresolved V gene in checked studies; the others have no known cause. V and J calls and clone size are those listed in that table; D and trimming were worked out from the DNA. Counted in this sample were 20,000 or so clones; approximately 92% of them appeared once. The ten largest clones capture about 45% of the sample.

The paper's findings and limits, for the study overall: The burden of the dominant TCR clone was higher than the STAT3 mutant burden in several patients, which suggests that the STAT3 mutation arose secondarily inside a clone that had already expanded. Variable intervals between samplings and differing treatment regimens complicated linking therapy response to changes in TCR clonal burden. Because no samples were available when a clone first appeared, clonal expansion was inferred from samplings taken at other points. Every T-LGLL patient showed at least one immunodominant TCRbeta clonotype, and about half showed multiple immunodominant subclonotypes. TCR clonotype switching after therapy was observed in about 35% of the 18 patients, and all newly emerging clones were found to be STAT3 wild type. Because codominant clonotypes persisted in some patients, a small but highly pathogenic clone may have been missed.

DNA was extracted from blood mononuclear cells, and the same DNA was used for both TCR and STAT3 sequencing. The receptor was derived from a man in his sixties with T-cell large granular lymphocyte leukemia. Some clones in this sample may be carry-over from other donors' samples. The age is the age at diagnosis. Material for sequencing was peripheral blood mononuclear cells. Rearrangement joined TRBV2 to TRBJ1-5; no D segment can be confidently identified. The sequence in DNA is TGTGCCAGCAGTGATTGGGCAGCCGGATCGGAGCCCCAGCATTTT. Its protein is CASSDWAAGSEPQHF.